These 29 T cell receptor beta chains were all obtained from the same sample, sequenced in a study of T cell repertoires in cytomegalovirus infection. TCRdb redid the calling of the reads with MiXCR, one entry per CDR3 protein. The table has around 740,000 distinct CDR3 sequences, 35% to 40% seen once. The specimen sequenced was PBMCs. The receptors come from a human donor in good health (CMV status not recorded). Some clones in this sample may be carry-over from other donors' samples.

This clonotype was picked up one time. The J gene is TRBJ1-6, the V gene TRBV20-1; D is unclear. CDR3 length equals 15 residues. V was cut by 5 bases and J by 7 bases, with 18 bases left in between. The germline CDR1 and CDR2 sequences are DFQATT and SNEGSKA (reference sequence). The CDR3 nucleotides are TGCAGTGCTGTCTTATTGGCGCGTGGGAATTCACCCCTCCACTTT. The encoded protein is CSAVLLARGNSPLHF.

The chain recombines TRBV7-8 with TRBJ2-7; 8 nucleotides line up with TRBD1. The CDR3 runs 17 residues. The V and J ends lost 3 bases and 0 bases, in that order; junction bases with no gene match: 10. Germline lookup yields CDR1 SGHVS and CDR2 FQNEAQ. The CDR3 spells CASSFLTPGQDSYEQYF. CDR3 coding DNA: TGTGCCAGCAGCTTCCTAACCCCGGGACAGGACTCCTACGAGCAGTACTTC. Full variable domain (outside the CDR3, taken from reference TRBV7-8 and TRBJ2-7): GAGVSQSPRYKVAKRGQDVALRCDPISGHVSLFWYQQALGQGPEFLTYFQNEAQLDKSGLPSDRFFAERPEGSVSTLKIQRTQQEDSAVYLCASSFLTPGQDSYEQYFGPGTRLTVT.

The rearrangement links TRBV28 to TRBJ2-5; TRBD1 aligns across 7 bases. The CDR3 is 14 amino acids. V dropped 6 bases and J dropped 5; count of bases not matched to a gene: 9. Germline-derived CDR1 and CDR2 are MDHEN and SYDVKM. CDR3 residues: CASSSPDRHETQYF. CDR3 in DNA: TGTGCCAGCAGCTCCCCGGACAGGCACGAGACCCAGTACTTC.

The genes are TRBV5-1 and TRBJ1-5; the D gene is possibly TRBD1 (5 bases). V lost 6 bases and J lost 0, with 13 bases in between. From germline, CDR1 is SGHRS and CDR2 YFSETQ. The length of the CDR3 is 15 residues. This CDR3 reads CASTNRIYSNQPQHF. CDR3 coding DNA: TGCGCCAGCACGAACAGGATCTATAGCAATCAGCCCCAGCATTTT.

This chain connects TRBV28 to TRBJ1-1; D gene ambiguous. Trimming removed 2 bases from V and 4 bases from J, with 8 bases in between. The CDR3 covers 13 residues. Looked up from germline, CDR1 is MDHEN and CDR2 is SYDVKM. The CDR3 spells CASSLTVPTEAFF. CDR3 coding DNA: TGTGCCAGCAGTTTAACGGTCCCCACTGAAGCTTTCTTT.

On this clonotype itself: A single base separates this from a much larger clone, so it may be a read error. The V and J genes are TRBV7-2 and TRBJ2-1, with 8 bases that match TRBD2. CDR1 SGHTA and CDR2 FQGNSA come from the germline V gene. The length of the CDR3 is 14 residues. CDR3 sequence: CASSLSGGSDEQLF. As DNA, the CDR3 is TGTGCCAGCAGCTTAAGCGGGGGTAGCGATGAGCAGCTCTTC.

This chain connects TRBV27 to TRBJ2-2, with 7 bases matching TRBD1. The CDR3 has 16 amino acids. Germline CDR1 MNHEY, CDR2 SMNVEV (reference sequence). V lost 8 bases and J lost 3; bases outside the gene matches: 12. The CDR3: CASFSPHRGHTGELFF. In DNA form, the CDR3 reads TGTGCCAGCTTCTCACCCCACAGGGGACACACCGGGGAGCTGTTTTTT.

The rearrangement uses TRBV7-2 and TRBJ2-7; the D gene is possibly TRBD2 (5 bases). Germline CDR1 is SGHTA and CDR2 is FQGNSA. V dropped 6 bases and J dropped 0 bases, with 12 bases sitting between them. This CDR3 contains 14 residues. Here the CDR3 reads CASRLGRVSYEQYF. The CDR3 DNA reads TGTGCCAGCAGGCTAGGGCGGGTCTCCTACGAGCAGTACTTC.

This chain links TRBV9 with TRBJ2-1; TRBD2 agrees at 11 bases. V lost 3 bases, J lost 7 bases, and 9 bases stayed unmatched. Looked up from germline, CDR1 is SGDLS and CDR2 is YYNGEE. There are 16 residues in the CDR3. Written as DNA, the CDR3 is TGTGCCAGCAGCGCGACTAGCGGGGTCCGGCTAAATGAGCAGTTCTTC. Its protein product is CASSATSGVRLNEQFF. Combining the CDR3 with reference TRBV9 and TRBJ2-1 gives the whole variable domain DSGVTQTPKHLITATGQRVTLRCSPRSGDLSVYWYQQSLDQGLQFLIQYYNGEERAKGNILERFSAQQFPDLHSELNLSSLELGDSALYFCASSATSGVRLNEQFFGPGTRLTVL.

The sample holds a few counts of this clonotype. This chain links TRBV4-1 with TRBJ2-3; TRBD2 agrees at 7 bases. The germline V gene encodes CDR1 MGHRA and CDR2 YSYEKL. The CDR3 totals 17 residues. V lost 4 bases to trimming and J lost 2 bases; unmatched junction nucleotides: 12. CDR3 coding DNA: TGCGCCAGCAGCCCTAAGACTAGCCATACCCTCACAGATACGCAGTATTTT. It yields the protein CASSPKTSHTLTDTQYF.

The chain has TRBV20-1 and TRBJ1-4; D is perhaps TRBD1 (5 bases). The germline V gene has CDR1 DFQATT and CDR2 SNEGSKA (reference sequence). Trimming shortened V by 1 base and J by 8 bases, and 14 bases separated the two germline ends. There are 14 residues in the CDR3. CDR3 nucleotide sequence: TGCAGTGCTAGAGGAGCAGGGAAGAGGGAAAAACTGTTTTTT. It yields the protein CSARGAGKREKLFF.

This clonotype appeared a few times. J is TRBJ2-7 and V is TRBV19; 8 bases are shared with TRBD1. The CDR3 is 13 residues long. Trimming removed 8 bases from V and 7 bases from J; junction bases left unmatched: 10. The V gene's germline CDR1 is LNHDA and CDR2 SQIVND (reference sequence). CDR3 sequence: CASSQQGVREQYF. DNA of the CDR3: TGTGCCAGTTCTCAACAGGGGGTGAGGGAGCAGTACTTC.

A few counts support this clonotype. The V gene is TRBV11-3, the J gene TRBJ2-1; D tentatively fits TRBD1 or TRBD2 (5 bases each). This CDR3 comprises 16 residues. CDR1 and CDR2 (germline): SGHNT, YENEEA. The V gene lost 4 bases and the J gene lost 0 bases, with 13 bases spanning the gap. CDR3 region: CASSSRDASSYNEQFF. CDR3 coding DNA: TGTGCCAGCAGCTCCCGGGACGCGAGCTCCTACAATGAGCAGTTCTTC. The full variable domain, its missing parts supplied by reference TRBV11-3 and TRBJ2-1, is EAGVVQSPRYKIIEKKQPVAFWCNPISGHNTLYWYLQNLGQGPELLIRYENEEAVDDSQLPKDRFSAERLKGVDSTLKIQPAELGDSAVYLCASSSRDASSYNEQFFGPGTRLTVL.

This chain uses TRBV7-2 with TRBJ2-5; D uncertain. Germline V CDR1 and CDR2: SGHTA, FQGNSA. The CDR3 loop spans 15 amino acids. Deletions cut 1 base from V and 2 bases from J, with 11 bases between. CDR3 protein: CASSLEGVQQETQYF. The CDR3 DNA follows: TGTGCCAGCAGCTTAGAGGGCGTGCAACAAGAGACCCAGTACTTC.

J is TRBJ2-1 and V is TRBV6-1, with no clear D. Looked up from germline, CDR1 is MNHNS and CDR2 is SASEGT. The CDR3 has 14 residues. V was shortened by 6 bases and J by 0 bases, with 9 bases between the two germline ends. The chain's CDR3 is CASSPWHSYNEQFF. Here the CDR3 DNA reads TGTGCCAGCAGCCCATGGCACTCCTACAATGAGCAGTTCTTC.

The V and J genes are TRBV11-2 and TRBJ1-4; the D is unclear. Per germline, CDR1 SGHAT and CDR2 FQNNGV. The length of the CDR3 is 15 residues. The V and J ends lost 0 bases and 4 bases respectively, with 9 bases between them. The CDR3: CASSLEGSRNEKLFF. The CDR3 DNA sequence: TGTGCCAGCAGCTTAGAGGGGAGCCGTAATGAAAAACTGTTTTTT.

This clonotype occurred a few times. The V call is TRBV20-1, the J call TRBJ1-1; 8 bases map to TRBD1. V shed 5 bases, J shed 4 bases, and the junction held 12 bases outside the gene matches. CDR3 length: 15 amino acids. CDR1 DFQATT and CDR2 SNEGSKA come from the germline V gene (reference sequence). This CDR3 reads CSASPGQASGTEAFF. The CDR3 DNA is TGCAGTGCTTCCCCGGGACAGGCTTCGGGCACTGAAGCTTTCTTT.

This clonotype was picked up a small number of times. The J gene is TRBJ2-2, the V gene TRBV10-3; no definite D call. Germline V gene lookup returns CDR1 ENHRY and CDR2 SYGVKD. There are 17 residues in the CDR3. Trimming removed 6 bases at V and 1 base at J, with 18 bases between. DNA for the CDR3: TGTGCCATCAGGAGAGAGCTCGGGCAGGAGAACACCGGGGAGCTGTTTTTT. It codes for CAIRRELGQENTGELFF.

This clonotype was detected only a few times. The rearrangement uses TRBV5-6 and TRBJ2-7; D call uncertain. CDR1 SGHDT and CDR2 YYEEEE come from the germline V gene. V dropped 7 bases and J dropped 6 bases, with 14 bases sitting between them. The CDR3 loop spans 12 amino acids. The chain's CDR3 is CASAVSVGEQYF. In DNA form, the CDR3 reads TGTGCCAGCGCGGTCTCGGTGGGCGAGCAGTACTTC.

This clonotype has a count of ten or more. The CDR3 here is CASAREVLGSYEQYF. For the CDR3, the DNA is TGTGCCAGCGCTAGGGAGGTATTGGGGTCCTACGAGCAGTACTTC. The chain recombines TRBV27 with TRBJ2-7, with a tentative D call TRBD2 (6 bases). V lost 8 bases, J lost 1 base, and 18 bases lay in between. Germline CDR1 reads MNHEY; CDR2 reads SMNVEV (reference sequence). The CDR3 is 15 residues long.

The rearrangement joins TRBV5-4 to TRBJ2-5, with 9 bases that match TRBD1. J was trimmed by 3 bases and V by 0 bases; bases with no gene match: 3. The V gene's germline CDR1 is SGHNT and CDR2 YYREEE (reference sequence). The CDR3 extends over 15 amino acids. Here the CDR3 DNA reads TGTGCCAGCAGCTTGGGGACAGGGGTGAAAGAGACCCAGTACTTC. It specifies CASSLGTGVKETQYF.

With regard to this clonotype: The junction does not match germline at one end; this may be a read error. The chain uses TRBV6-5 and TRBJ1-1; perhaps TRBD1 as D (6 bases). CDR3 length: 14 residues. The germline gives CDR1 MNHEY, CDR2 SVGAGI. CDR3 in DNA: TGTTCCAGCAGTTACTTGAACAGGGTTACTGAAGCTTTCTTT. The encoded protein is CSSSYLNRVTEAFF.

The gene calls are TRBV6-2 or TRBV6-3 and TRBJ1-1; D is ambiguous. The V gene's germline CDR1 is MNHEY and CDR2 SVGEGT. Trimming took 7 bases from V and 5 from J, leaving 11 bases between them. This CDR3 is built from 12 residues. CDR3 DNA: TGTGCCAGCAAAGGGTGGTGGACTGAAGCTTTCTTT. Translation: CASKGWWTEAFF.

This clonotype has only a few counts. The chain recombines TRBV7-2 with TRBJ2-3; no firm D call. The CDR3 has 15 amino acids. The germline V gene has CDR1 SGHTA and CDR2 FQGNSA. Trimming stripped 7 bases from V and 4 bases from J, with 18 bases between. CDR3 DNA sequence: TGTGCCAGCACCTACAGCTTACTCCGGCCAGATACGCAGTATTTT. This translates into CASTYSLLRPDTQYF.

This clonotype was observed a few times. The chain combines TRBV12-3 or TRBV12-4 with TRBJ2-5; unclear D gene. The ends were cut back, 5 bases at V and 5 bases at J, with 6 bases in the middle. CDR3 length: 11 residues. The CDR3 is CASSTTETQYF. The CDR3 bases are TGTGCCAGCAGTACGACTGAGACCCAGTACTTC.

This clonotype showed up just a few times. CDR3 DNA sequence: TGTGCCAGCAGCTTAGGGGGGGGGACGGAGCCCCAGCATTTT. Residues: CASSLGGGTEPQHF. The rearrangement uses TRBV7-2 and TRBJ1-5; tentative D call: TRBD1 (5 bases). Trimming took 1 base from V and 8 from J, leaving 12 bases between them. The CDR3 runs 14 residues. The germline V gene encodes CDR1 SGHTA and CDR2 FQGNSA.

The rearrangement links TRBV7-9 to TRBJ1-5; D unresolved. The CDR3 spans 16 residues. CDR1 and CDR2 (germline): SEHNR, FQNEAQ (reference sequence). Trimming took off 4 bases at V and 0 bases at J, with 13 bases between the two ends. CDR3 in DNA: TGTGCCAGCAGCTCACAGACGCCATATAGCAATCAGCCCCAGCATTTT. Protein: CASSSQTPYSNQPQHF.

V usage is TRBV5-1 and J usage is TRBJ1-1, with unresolved D. V lost 2 bases and J 3 bases, leaving 8 bases between the germline ends. The CDR3 contains 13 residues. Germline V gene data show CDR1 as SGHRS and CDR2 as YFSETQ. The DNA of the CDR3 is TGCGCCAGCAGCTTCACTCGGGACACTGAAGCTTTCTTT. Its translation: CASSFTRDTEAFF.

The table lists this clonotype with a few counts. V usage is TRBV7-2 and J usage is TRBJ2-5; 8 bases are a match to TRBD2. The CDR3 is 16 amino acids. Germline CDR1 and CDR2: SGHTA and FQGNSA. V gave up 1 base and J gave up 5 bases; unmatched junction bases: 9. The chain's CDR3 is CASSLVPAGVRETQYF. The CDR3 DNA is TGTGCCAGCAGCTTAGTGCCAGCGGGGGTTCGGGAGACCCAGTACTTC.